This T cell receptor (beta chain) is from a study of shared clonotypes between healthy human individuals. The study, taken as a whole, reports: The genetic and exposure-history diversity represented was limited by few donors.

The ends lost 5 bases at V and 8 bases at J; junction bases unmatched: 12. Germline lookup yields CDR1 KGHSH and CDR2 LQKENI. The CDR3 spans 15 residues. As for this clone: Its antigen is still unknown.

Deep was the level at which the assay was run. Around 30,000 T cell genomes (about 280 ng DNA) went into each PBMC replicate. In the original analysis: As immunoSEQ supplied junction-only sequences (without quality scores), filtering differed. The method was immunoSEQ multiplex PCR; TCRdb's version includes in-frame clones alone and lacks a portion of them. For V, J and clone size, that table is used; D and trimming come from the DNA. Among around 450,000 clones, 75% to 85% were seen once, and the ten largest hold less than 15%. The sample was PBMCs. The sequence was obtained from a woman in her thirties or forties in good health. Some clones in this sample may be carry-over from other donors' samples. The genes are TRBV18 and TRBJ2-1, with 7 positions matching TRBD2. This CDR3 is CASSTIGLVGDEQFF. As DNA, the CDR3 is TGTGCCAGCTCAACGATTGGACTAGTCGGCGATGAGCAGTTCTTC.